These 13 T cell receptor beta chains share one sample of origin, sequenced in a study of T cells in Graves' hyperthyroidism and ophthalmopathy. Using RNA transcripts as the source, TCR beta CDR3 regions were amplified. The primer set for the first-round RT-PCR of the TCR CDR3 was HTBI. TCRdb re-called the multiplex PCR reads through MiXCR, storing one row per CDR3 protein. The data hold hundreds of thousands of distinct CDR3 sequences, with roughly 14% observed a single time. The specimen was blood. The receptors derive from a woman aged 45-65 years with Graves' ophthalmopathy.

This clonotype has a count of ten or more. This rearrangement joins TRBV5-1 to TRBJ1-1; 8 positions match TRBD1. The V gene end was trimmed by 4 bases and the J gene end by 0 bases; junction bases not matched to a gene: 2. The length of the CDR3 is 14 residues. Germline CDR1 reads SGHRS; CDR2 reads YFSETQ. The CDR3, as DNA: TGCGCCAGCAGCACAGGGGGGATGAACACTGAAGCTTTCTTT. This encodes CASSTGGMNTEAFF.

This chain joins TRBV14 and TRBJ1-1; 8 bases agree with TRBD1. The germline V gene encodes CDR1 SGHDN and CDR2 FVKESK. The length of the CDR3 is 14 residues. V shed 6 bases and J 4 bases; nucleotides not matched to a gene: 7. CDR3 nucleotide sequence: TGTGCCAGCAGACAAACCGGGACAGGCACTGAAGCTTTCTTT. Encoded protein: CASRQTGTGTEAFF.

This clonotype has only a few counts. The chain is built from TRBV7-9 and TRBJ2-7; D unclear. Germline CDR1 and CDR2: SEHNR and FQNEAQ (reference sequence). There are 10 residues in the CDR3. Trimming removed 5 bases at V and 6 bases at J, with 5 bases between. The CDR3 region is CASSPSEQYF. CDR3 bases: TGTGCCAGCAGCCCCTCCGAGCAGTACTTC.

This clonotype was counted at least ten times. The chain uses TRBV20-1 and TRBJ2-3; the match to TRBD2 covers 10 bases. With 3 bases clipped from V and 0 bases from J, the junction kept 9 bases outside the gene matches. This CDR3 is 17 amino acids long. The germline gives CDR1 DFQATT, CDR2 SNEGSKA (reference sequence). The CDR3 sequence: CSASDPRAGGSTDTQYF. The CDR3 DNA is TGCAGTGCTAGTGACCCGCGAGCGGGAGGGAGCACAGATACGCAGTATTTT.

This clonotype was counted many times. The rearrangement uses TRBV28 and TRBJ1-1, with D unresolved. This CDR3 is 15 amino acids long. Germline V gives CDR1 MDHEN, CDR2 SYDVKM. The V end was cut by 2 bases, the J end by 5 bases, with 15 bases between. The CDR3 is CASSLPPPVGTEAFF. DNA for the CDR3: TGTGCCAGCAGTTTACCCCCACCGGTGGGTACTGAAGCTTTCTTT. The complete variable domain, with remaining parts taken from reference TRBV28 and TRBJ1-1, reads DVKVTQSSRYLVKRTGEKVFLECVQDMDHENMFWYRQDPGLGLRLIYFSYDVKMKEKGDIPEGYSVSREKKERFSLILESASTNQTSMYLCASSLPPPVGTEAFFGQGTRLTVV.

This clonotype was observed at least ten times. The chain employs TRBV5-1 and TRBJ2-1; D not resolved. Germline-derived CDR1 and CDR2 are SGHRS and YFSETQ. V was shortened by 0 bases and J by 6 bases, with 10 bases between the two germline ends. This CDR3 has 14 amino acids. CDR3 loop: CASSLAGLVNEQFF. CDR3 nucleotides: TGCGCCAGCAGCTTGGCGGGTCTAGTCAATGAGCAGTTCTTC.

To note about this clonotype: The CDR3 ends on some other residue instead of the conserved phenylalanine or tryptophan, so this is likely a read error. The chain links TRBV2 to TRBJ1-5, with TRBD1 identical over 7 bases. Germline CDR1 reads SNHLY; CDR2 reads FYNNEI. The CDR3 consists of 13 residues. Trimming removed 6 bases from V and 7 bases from J; junction bases left unmatched: 6. The CDR3: CASRGRGGQPQHL. DNA for the CDR3: TGTGCCAGCAGGGGCAGGGGGGGCCAGCCCCAGCATCTT.

Ten or more counts support this clonotype. V usage is TRBV19 and J usage is TRBJ1-1, with D uncertain. CDR3 length equals 14 residues. The V gene lost 3 bases and the J gene lost 4 bases, with 12 bases spanning the gap. Germline lookup yields CDR1 LNHDA and CDR2 SQIVND (reference sequence). The CDR3 spells CASSIGRTATEAFF. CDR3 in DNA: TGTGCCAGTAGTATTGGCAGGACGGCCACTGAAGCTTTCTTT.

This clonotype was seen only a few times. The J gene is TRBJ2-6, the V gene TRBV28; D is perhaps TRBD1 or TRBD2 (5 bases each). In germline, CDR1 is MDHEN, CDR2 SYDVKM. CDR3 length: 20 amino acids. Trimming took 3 bases from V and 0 from J, leaving 21 bases between them. CDR3 in amino acids: CASSFPGMGVPDSGANVLTF. CDR3 DNA: TGTGCCAGCAGTTTTCCGGGGATGGGGGTACCAGACTCTGGGGCCAACGTCCTGACTTTC. Supplemented by reference TRBV28 and TRBJ2-6, the full variable domain reads DVKVTQSSRYLVKRTGEKVFLECVQDMDHENMFWYRQDPGLGLRLIYFSYDVKMKEKGDIPEGYSVSREKKERFSLILESASTNQTSMYLCASSFPGMGVPDSGANVLTFGAGSRLTVL.

This clonotype showed up many times. The rearrangement joins TRBV28 to TRBJ1-1; 8 nucleotides agree with TRBD1. Looked up from germline, CDR1 is MDHEN and CDR2 is SYDVKM. The CDR3 extends over 15 amino acids. Trimming at V came to 8 bases and at J to 3 bases, leaving 11 bases not matched to a gene. CDR3 amino acids: CASLPDRGADTEAFF. The CDR3, as DNA: TGTGCCAGCCTTCCCGACAGGGGAGCGGACACTGAAGCTTTCTTT. The full variable domain, rest sourced from reference TRBV28 and TRBJ1-1, is DVKVTQSSRYLVKRTGEKVFLECVQDMDHENMFWYRQDPGLGLRLIYFSYDVKMKEKGDIPEGYSVSREKKERFSLILESASTNQTSMYLCASLPDRGADTEAFFGQGTRLTVV.

This clonotype was seen more than once but under ten times. For the CDR3, the DNA is TGTGCCAGTAGTATAGTTATGGACAGGGGGTTCGGCAATCAGCCCCAGCATTTT. Translating gives CASSIVMDRGFGNQPQHF. The V and J genes are TRBV19 and TRBJ1-5; TRBD1 aligns across 10 bases. The CDR3 sequence is 18 residues long. V shed 1 base, J shed 2 bases, and the junction held 8 bases outside the gene matches. Germline values: CDR1 LNHDA, CDR2 SQIVND (reference sequence). The variable domain in full, completed from reference TRBV19 and TRBJ1-5, reads DGGITQSPKYLFRKEGQNVTLSCEQNLNHDAMYWYRQDPGQGLRLIYYSQIVNDFQKGDIAEGYSVSREKKESFPLTVTSAQKNPTAFYLCASSIVMDRGFGNQPQHFGDGTRLSIL.

This clonotype appeared many times. V is TRBV2 and J is TRBJ1-5; D call uncertain. Looked up from germline, CDR1 is SNHLY and CDR2 is FYNNEI. V lost 4 bases, J lost 1 base, and 11 bases lay in between. This CDR3 region has 15 residues. This CDR3 reads CASSVVQQSNQPQHF. CDR3 nucleotides: TGTGCCAGCAGTGTAGTACAGCAAAGCAATCAGCCCCAGCATTTT.

This clonotype appeared many times. The V gene is TRBV12-3 or TRBV12-4, the J gene TRBJ2-2; 16 positions agree with TRBD2. This CDR3 is 17 amino acids long. The junction had 3 bases not matched to a gene; V was cut back by 8 bases and J by 0 bases. In nucleotides, the CDR3 is TGTGCCAGCCGGGGACTAGCGGGAGGGCCGAACACCGGGGAGCTGTTTTTT. It translates to CASRGLAGGPNTGELFF.